These 27 T cell receptor beta chains were all obtained from the same sample, sequenced in a study of tumor-infiltrating lymphocytes in primary liver carcinoma. Blood RNA was derived from unsorted whole blood, and germline DNA was extracted too. With roughly 500 ng total RNA as template and a constant-region primer, TCR beta cDNA was made. Slightly modified ARM-PCR, run as three nested multiplex PCR rounds, produced the TCR beta libraries. Primers for the first two PCR rounds were TRBV1-TRBV30 forward primers and a C-beta reverse primer (10 cycles per round). TCRdb redid the calling of the multiplex PCR reads with MiXCR, one entry per CDR3 protein. The sample has 300,000 to 350,000 distinct CDR3 sequences, about 50% seen once. The source material was peripheral blood. The receptors come from a woman aged 25 to 39 with primary liver carcinoma and hepatitis B virus infection.

Concerning this clonotype: A much bigger clone sits one base away, suggesting this may be a read error. This rearrangement joins TRBV12-3 or TRBV12-4 to TRBJ2-7, with D tentatively TRBD2 (5 bases). V was trimmed by 2 bases and J by 4 bases, leaving 9 bases between them. CDR3 length: 13 residues. The CDR3 loop reads CASSLRDSYEQYF. The CDR3 coding sequence is TGTGCCAGCAGTTTACGGGATTCATACGAGCAGTACTTC.

Comments on this clonotype: A much larger clone lies a single base off, so this may be a read error. The V gene is TRBV6-5, the J gene TRBJ2-1, with D perhaps matching TRBD2 (5 bases). This CDR3 comprises 13 residues. V was shortened by 2 bases and J by 10 bases, with 12 bases between the two germline ends. In germline, CDR1 is MNHEY, CDR2 SVGAGI. The CDR3, as DNA: TGTGCCAGCAGTTACGGGAGTAGCAGGGAGCAGTTCTTC. It is translated as CASSYGSSREQFF.

Points on this clonotype: A much larger clone differs from this one at a single base, so this may be a read error. V gene TRBV12-3 or TRBV12-4 combines with J gene TRBJ2-1; D unclear. The CDR3 spans 13 residues. The CDR3, as DNA: TGTGCCATCAGTCTTTCTCATGTGGGGGAGCAGTTCTTC. Its protein is CAISLSHVGEQFF.

This clonotype was counted a few times. This sequence may be a read error, since a much larger clone differs from it by one base. The rearrangement joins TRBV29-1 to TRBJ2-1; D gene ambiguous. The CDR3 runs to 11 residues. Germline V gives CDR1 SQVTM, CDR2 ANQGSEA. CDR3 nucleotide sequence: TGCAGCGTTGCCCGCTACAATAAGCAGTTCTTC. Amino acid sequence: CSVARYNKQFF.

This clonotype showed up just a few times. The chain's CDR3 is CASSSQGANTEAFF. The CDR3 nucleotides are TGTGCCAGCAGTTCTCAGGGGGCGAACACTGAAGCTTTCTTT. The rearrangement uses TRBV12-3 or TRBV12-4 and TRBJ1-1, with TRBD1 matching over 8 bases. Losses at the gene ends were 4 bases for V and 1 base for J; bases not matched to a gene: 2. The CDR3 spans 14 residues.

A word on this clonotype: The conserved closing phenylalanine or tryptophan is absent in this CDR3, likely reflecting a read error. The genes are TRBV6-2 or TRBV6-3 and TRBJ2-1; D may be TRBD1 or TRBD2 (5 bases each). V was shortened by 6 bases and J by 8 bases, with 17 bases between the two germline ends. The CDR3 is 14 amino acids. Germline values: CDR1 MNHEY, CDR2 SVGEGT. The CDR3, as DNA: TGTGCCAGCAGCTTCGCAGGGTTGGGGGATGAGCAGTTCTCC. Its protein product is CASSFAGLGDEQFS.

Ten or more counts support this clonotype. The chain couples TRBV11-3 to TRBJ2-6; TRBD1 might be the D (6 bases). The germline CDR1 and CDR2 sequences are SGHNT and YENEEA. Trimming left V 1 base short and J 1 base short, with 11 bases between. The CDR3 is 17 residues long. For the CDR3, the DNA is TGTGCCAGCAGCTTAGGTGGGGGCAGATCTGGGGCCAACGTCCTGACTTTC. Amino acid sequence: CASSLGGGRSGANVLTF.

The chain joins TRBV7-8 to TRBJ2-3; D might be TRBD2 (5 bases). CDR3 length: 16 residues. V was shortened by 1 base and J by 4 bases, with 15 bases between the two germline ends. Germline values: CDR1 SGHVS, CDR2 FQNEAQ. The DNA of the CDR3 is TGTGCCAGCAGCTTAGATACTAGGTGGAAGGCAGATACGCAGTATTTT. This gives the protein CASSLDTRWKADTQYF.

Remarks on this clonotype: It may be a read error: a sequence one base away is much more abundant. This chain joins TRBV16 and TRBJ2-7; D not resolved. The V end lost 8 bases, the J end lost 2 bases, and 16 bases lay between the germline ends. The CDR3 spans 14 residues. The germline V gene has CDR1 KGHSY and CDR2 FQNENV. DNA of the CDR3: TGTGCCAGCGCAAAACCGGGCTCCCCCTACGAGCAGTACTTC. Translating it yields CASAKPGSPYEQYF. Drawing the rest from reference TRBV16 and TRBJ2-7, the complete variable domain is GEEVAQTPKHLVRGEGQKAKLYCAPIKGHSYVFWYQQVLKNEFKFLISFQNENVFDETGMPKERFSAKCLPNSPCSLEIQATKLEDSAVYFCASAKPGSPYEQYFGPGTRLTVT.

Turning to this clonotype: The CDR3 end shows no conserved phenylalanine or tryptophan, and so a read error is likely. The chain uses TRBV11-2 and TRBJ1-5; unclear D gene. Germline lookup yields CDR1 SGHAT and CDR2 FQNNGV. This CDR3 spans 15 amino acids. The CDR3 bases are TGTGCCAGCAACTTAACTACGGGTCGTAATCAGCCCCAGCATTCT. It translates to CASNLTTGRNQPQHS.

The chain uses TRBV7-8 and TRBJ2-1; 8 positions agree with TRBD2. With 4 bases clipped from V and 9 bases from J, the junction kept 8 bases outside the gene matches. Per germline, CDR1 SGHVS and CDR2 FQNEAQ. There are 14 residues in the CDR3. The CDR3 DNA follows: TGTGCCAGCAGCTCATCCCGGGGGGGAGGTGAGCAGTTCTTC. Translation: CASSSSRGGGEQFF. Using reference TRBV7-8 and TRBJ2-1 for the parts outside the CDR3, the full variable domain is GAGVSQSPRYKVAKRGQDVALRCDPISGHVSLFWYQQALGQGPEFLTYFQNEAQLDKSGLPSDRFFAERPEGSVSTLKIQRTQQEDSAVYLCASSSSRGGGEQFFGPGTRLTVL.

Notes on this clonotype: No conserved phenylalanine or tryptophan is present at the end of the CDR3, so a read error is the likely explanation. J is TRBJ1-5 and V is TRBV11-2; 11 bases map to TRBD1. Germline values: CDR1 SGHAT, CDR2 FQNNGV. The V gene end was trimmed by 7 bases and the J gene end by 2 bases; junction bases not matched to a gene: 13. The CDR3 covers 18 residues. The CDR3 region has the DNA TGTGCCAGCACCTCTTGGACAGGGGGCACCTTGGGCAATCAGCCCCAGCATTAT. This translates into CASTSWTGGTLGNQPQHY.

This clonotype was seen many times. The chain links TRBV6-2 or TRBV6-3 to TRBJ2-6, with no clear D. Germline V lookup: CDR1 MNHEY, CDR2 SVGEGT. The CDR3 runs 14 residues. V was shortened by 2 bases and J by 2 bases, with 4 bases between the two germline ends. The CDR3 sequence: CASSYDAGANVLTF. CDR3 nucleotide sequence: TGTGCCAGCAGTTACGACGCTGGGGCCAACGTCCTGACTTTC.

The chain carries TRBV12-3 or TRBV12-4 and TRBJ2-6; D call uncertain. The length of the CDR3 is 12 residues. Trimming took 4 bases from V and 19 from J, leaving 17 bases between them. As DNA, the CDR3 is TGTGCCAGCAGTTCACCGGCAGCCGGCCTTACTTTC. Protein: CASSSPAAGLTF.

As to this clonotype: A read error is possible here, since a much larger clone lies one base away. This chain's CDR3 is CASSLDGTIWGTQYF. CDR3 bases: TGTGCCAGCAGTTTAGACGGGACTATCTGGGGGACCCAGTACTTC. This rearrangement joins TRBV12-3 or TRBV12-4 to TRBJ2-5; 7 bases fit TRBD2. The CDR3 extends over 15 amino acids. J was trimmed by 7 bases and V by 1 base; bases with no gene match: 9.

This clonotype was picked up one time. A much more abundant neighbour one base away suggests this may be a read error. This chain uses TRBV29-1 with TRBJ1-2; D is ambiguous. V was clipped by 1 base and J by 8 bases, with 8 bases between them. This CDR3 has 11 amino acids. The germline gives CDR1 SQVTM, CDR2 ANQGSEA. The CDR3 bases are TGCAGCGTTGAAGGTTGGCAGGGCTACACCTTC. Amino acids: CSVEGWQGYTF.

The chain has TRBV14 and TRBJ2-1; D might be TRBD1 (5 bases). The germline V gene encodes CDR1 SGHDN and CDR2 FVKESK. The CDR3 contains 14 residues. The V and J ends lost 4 bases and 6 bases respectively, with 13 bases between them. The CDR3: CASSPRVYGNEQFF. The CDR3 region has the DNA TGTGCCAGCAGCCCCAGGGTTTATGGCAATGAGCAGTTCTTC.

This clonotype has just a few counts. This chain links TRBV7-9 with TRBJ1-6, with unresolved D. Trimming stripped 1 base from V and 7 bases from J, with 8 bases between. The CDR3 totals 14 residues. From germline, CDR1 is SEHNR and CDR2 FQNEAQ (reference sequence). The CDR3 loop reads CASSLERLNSPLHF. CDR3 sequence (DNA): TGTGCCAGCAGCTTAGAACGGTTAAATTCACCCCTCCACTTT.

Details on this clonotype: Given the absence of the conserved phenylalanine or tryptophan at the CDR3 end, a read error is likely. V usage is TRBV5-4 and J usage is TRBJ2-7; 8 bases are shared with TRBD2. Germline V gene lookup returns CDR1 SGHNT and CDR2 YYREEE (reference sequence). The CDR3 has 13 residues. V shed 3 bases, J shed 3 bases, and the junction held 2 bases outside the gene matches. CDR3 bases: TGTGCCAGCAGCTCCGGGACTAGCTACGAGCAGTACTTA. The encoded protein is CASSSGTSYEQYL.

As concerns this clonotype: Since a much larger clone is just one base distant, this may be a read error. J is TRBJ2-1 and V is TRBV12-3 or TRBV12-4; perhaps TRBD2 as D (5 bases). The CDR3 sequence is 16 residues long. V lost 7 bases to trimming and J lost 2 bases, with 18 bases between them. CDR3 region: CASISSGKWPYNEQFF. CDR3 coding DNA: TGTGCCAGCATCTCGTCCGGGAAATGGCCCTACAATGAGCAGTTCTTC.

This rearrangement joins TRBV6-5 to TRBJ1-2; 7 nucleotides agree with TRBD1. Trimming removed 4 bases from V and 10 bases from J; junction bases left unmatched: 9. Germline lookup yields CDR1 MNHEY and CDR2 SVGAGI. The CDR3 is made up of 13 amino acids. The CDR3 coding sequence is TGTGCCAGCAGTTGGGACAGTGATGGCGACTACACCTTC. Translation gives CASSWDSDGDYTF.

About this clonotype itself: No conserved phenylalanine or tryptophan is present at the end of the CDR3, so a read error is the likely explanation. The rearrangement links TRBV13 to TRBJ2-3, with 7 bases matching TRBD2. Germline values: CDR1 PRHDT, CDR2 FYEKMQ (reference sequence). Losses at the gene ends were 5 bases for V and 2 bases for J; bases not matched to a gene: 4. This CDR3 has 14 residues. The CDR3 spells CASSQRLATDTQYY. The DNA for the CDR3 is TGTGCCAGCAGCCAGAGACTAGCCACAGATACGCAGTATTAT.

The chain uses TRBV7-2 and TRBJ2-5; 8 positions match TRBD2. CDR1 is SGHTA and CDR2 is FQGNSA in the germline V gene. The CDR3 runs to 17 residues. V lost 1 base and J lost 3; bases outside the gene matches: 10. Here the CDR3 reads CASSLGASGRGEETQYF. CDR3 nucleotide sequence: TGTGCCAGCAGCTTAGGCGCTAGCGGGCGAGGGGAAGAGACCCAGTACTTC.

In this sample, this clonotype turned up many times. This sequence joins TRBV4-2 and TRBJ1-2; no reliable D call. Trimming pared 0 bases from V and 8 bases from J, leaving 16 bases between. This CDR3 spans 15 amino acids. Germline V gene data show CDR1 as LGHNA and CDR2 as YNFKEQ. The CDR3 DNA is TGTGCCAGCAGCCAAGATCTAGGCCGGCCGGGCGGCTACACCTTC. Translating it yields CASSQDLGRPGGYTF.

With regard to this clonotype: A much more abundant neighbour one base away suggests this may be a read error. The chain couples TRBV11-3 to TRBJ2-7; the match to TRBD1 covers 7 bases. Germline V CDR1 and CDR2: SGHNT, YENEEA. The length of the CDR3 is 12 residues. The CDR3 is CASSRDRRGIGF. In DNA form, the CDR3 reads TGTGCCAGCAGCCGGGACAGACGAGGAATCGGGTTC.

V is TRBV6-2 or TRBV6-3 and J is TRBJ1-6; TRBD1 might be the D (6 bases). CDR3 length: 14 amino acids. Trimming removed 8 bases from V and 7 bases from J, with 15 bases in between. Germline lookup yields CDR1 MNHEY and CDR2 SVGEGT. CDR3 in amino acids: CASGHRDTNSPLHF. The CDR3 DNA reads as TGTGCCAGCGGTCACCGGGACACGAATTCACCCCTCCACTTT.

The chain links TRBV24-1 to TRBJ2-2; D possibly corresponds to TRBD2 (6 bases). CDR3 length equals 14 residues. Trimming stripped 6 bases from V and 1 base from J, with 8 bases between. The germline gives CDR1 KGHDR, CDR2 SFDVKD. In DNA, the CDR3 is TGTGCCACCAGTCGGGGGTGGAACACCGGGGAGCTGTTTTTT. It specifies CATSRGWNTGELFF.